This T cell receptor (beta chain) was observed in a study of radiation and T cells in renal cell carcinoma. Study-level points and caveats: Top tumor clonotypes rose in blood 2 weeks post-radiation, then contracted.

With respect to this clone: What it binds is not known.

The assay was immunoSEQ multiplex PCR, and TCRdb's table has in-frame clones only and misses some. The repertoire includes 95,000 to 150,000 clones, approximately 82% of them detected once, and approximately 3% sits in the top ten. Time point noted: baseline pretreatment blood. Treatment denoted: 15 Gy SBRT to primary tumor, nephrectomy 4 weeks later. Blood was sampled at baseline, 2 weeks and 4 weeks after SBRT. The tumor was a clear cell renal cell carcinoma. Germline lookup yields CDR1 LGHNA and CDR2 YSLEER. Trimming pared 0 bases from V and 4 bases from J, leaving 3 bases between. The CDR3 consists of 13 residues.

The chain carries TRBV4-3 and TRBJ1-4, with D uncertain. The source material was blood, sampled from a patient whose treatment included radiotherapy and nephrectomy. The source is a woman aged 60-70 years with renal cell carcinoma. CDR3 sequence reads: CASSQDRNEKLFF. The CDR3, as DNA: TGCGCCAGCAGCCAAGATCGTAATGAAAAACTGTTTTTT.